This section outlines one TCR beta chain sequence together with its context. These data originate in a study of beta chain features in type 1 diabetes. The authors reverse transcribed all of the isolated RNA, so sequencing captured expressed TCRB transcripts. Here immunoSEQ multiplex PCR was the method, and the copy in TCRdb shows in-frame clones only, minus some. In the table there are roughly 380,000 clones, around 20% of which are singletons. The specimen sequenced was naive CD4+ T cells from blood. The sequence derives from a woman under 30 in good health.

The CDR3 nucleotides read TGTGCCAGTAGTAAGGGTACTCCGGCGGGGAACGAGCAGTACTTC. Amino acid sequence: CASSKGTPAGNEQYF. The rearrangement uses TRBV19 and TRBJ2-7, with a possible D match to TRBD2 (6 bases). V lost 4 bases and J 5 bases, leaving 18 bases between the germline ends. CDR1 and CDR2 from the germline V gene are LNHDA and SQIVND (reference sequence). The CDR3 loop spans 15 amino acids.